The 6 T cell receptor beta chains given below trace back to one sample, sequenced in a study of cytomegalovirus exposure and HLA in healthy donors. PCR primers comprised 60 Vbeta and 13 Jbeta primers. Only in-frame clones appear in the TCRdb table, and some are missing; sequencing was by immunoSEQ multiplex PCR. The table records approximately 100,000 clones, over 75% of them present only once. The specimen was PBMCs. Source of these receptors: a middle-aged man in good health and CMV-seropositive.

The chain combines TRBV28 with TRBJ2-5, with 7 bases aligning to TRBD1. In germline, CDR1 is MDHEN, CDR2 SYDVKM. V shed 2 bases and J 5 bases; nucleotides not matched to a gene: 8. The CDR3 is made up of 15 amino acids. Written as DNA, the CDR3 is TGTGCCAGCAGTTTAAGTACAGGGGTTTGGGAGACCCAGTACTTC. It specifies CASSLSTGVWETQYF.

CDR3 DNA: TGCGCCAGCAGCCAAGGTGCCAGGGGGAGCACAGATACGCAGTATTTT. It codes for CASSQGARGSTDTQYF. The V and J genes are TRBV4-3 and TRBJ2-3, with 7 nucleotides matching TRBD1. Per germline, CDR1 LGHNA and CDR2 YSLEER. The V and J ends lost 1 base and 0 bases, in that order; junction bases with no gene match: 4. The CDR3 runs 16 residues.

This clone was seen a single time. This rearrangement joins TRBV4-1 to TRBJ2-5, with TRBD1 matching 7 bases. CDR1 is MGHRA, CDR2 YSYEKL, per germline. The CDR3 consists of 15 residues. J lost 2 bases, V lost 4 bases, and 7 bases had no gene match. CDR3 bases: TGCGCCAGCAGCCTGACCGGGACAGTTCAAGAGACCCAGTACTTC. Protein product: CASSLTGTVQETQYF.

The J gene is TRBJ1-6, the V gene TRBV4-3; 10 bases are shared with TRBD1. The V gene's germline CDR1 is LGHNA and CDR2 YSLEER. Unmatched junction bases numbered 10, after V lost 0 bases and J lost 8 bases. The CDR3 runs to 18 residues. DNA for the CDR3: TGCGCCAGCAGCCAAGATCCAGGGGCCGGGACAGGGGATTCACCCCTCCACTTT. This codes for CASSQDPGAGTGDSPLHF.

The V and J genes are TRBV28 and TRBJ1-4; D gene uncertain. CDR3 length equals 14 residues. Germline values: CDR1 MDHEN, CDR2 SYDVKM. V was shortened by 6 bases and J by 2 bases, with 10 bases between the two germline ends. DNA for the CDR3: TGTGCCAGCAGCTCGTCCCCCACTAATGAAAAACTGTTTTTT. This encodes CASSSSPTNEKLFF.

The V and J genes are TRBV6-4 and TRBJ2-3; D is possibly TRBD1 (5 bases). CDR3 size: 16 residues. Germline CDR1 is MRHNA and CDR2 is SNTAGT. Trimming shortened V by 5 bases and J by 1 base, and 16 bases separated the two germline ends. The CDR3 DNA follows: TGTGCCAGCAGTCCCCGAACAGGTTACGGCACAGATACGCAGTATTTT. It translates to CASSPRTGYGTDTQYF.